Following are 26 T cell receptor beta chains from one sample sequenced in a study of blood T cells in healthy people across ages. Through a sample-barcoded 5' primer and a J-beta primer mix, a second PCR was run for about 6 to 11 cycles. Each CDR3 protein gets one entry after TCRdb re-called the 5' RACE reads with MiXCR. The table lists 1.5 million to 2 million distinct CDR3 sequences, approximately 28% of them singletons. The sequenced material came from blood. The receptors come from a woman under 40 in good health.

This clonotype was recorded a few times. The V and J genes are TRBV6-2 or TRBV6-3 and TRBJ1-1, with no clear D. There are 14 residues in the CDR3. Trimming stripped 5 bases from V and 8 bases from J, with 18 bases between. Per the germline V gene, CDR1 is MNHEY and CDR2 is SVGEGT. CDR3 nucleotides: TGTGCCAGCAGTCAAGGACGGGTAGGTACGGAAGCTTTCTTT. Translation gives CASSQGRVGTEAFF.

This clonotype has at least ten counts. V usage is TRBV20-1 and J usage is TRBJ2-7, with 9 bases matching TRBD1. Per the germline V gene, CDR1 is DFQATT and CDR2 is SNEGSKA (reference sequence). The CDR3 contains 15 residues. V was clipped by 2 bases and J by 3 bases; unmatched bases: 8. The CDR3 coding sequence is TGCAGTGCTAGAACAACGACAGGGGGTTTCTACGAGCAGTACTTC. Residues: CSARTTTGGFYEQYF.

The rearrangement uses TRBV5-5 and TRBJ2-2; D possibly matches TRBD1 or TRBD2 (5 bases each). Looked up from germline, CDR1 is SGHKS and CDR2 is YYEKEE (reference sequence). V was pared by 3 bases and J by 8 bases, with 17 bases between. This CDR3 region has 15 residues. The CDR3 DNA reads TGTGCCAGCAGCTCTGAGGGGACGACTACGGGGGAGCTGTTTTTT. Amino acids: CASSSEGTTTGELFF.

This rearrangement joins TRBV7-8 to TRBJ2-5; no clear D gene. The CDR3 spans 12 residues. Germline V CDR1 and CDR2: SGHVS, FQNEAQ. The V gene lost 3 bases and the J gene lost 2 bases, with 4 bases spanning the gap. The CDR3 bases are TGTGCCAGCAGCTTCTGGCAAGAGACCCAGTACTTC. It specifies CASSFWQETQYF.

A few counts support this clonotype. V gene TRBV28 combines with J gene TRBJ2-2; D gene uncertain. Germline V lookup: CDR1 MDHEN, CDR2 SYDVKM. Trimming took off 5 bases at V and 7 bases at J, with 14 bases between the two ends. The CDR3 sequence is 14 residues long. The CDR3 bases are TGTGCCAGCAGTCCACGCCCCCTGGGCGGGGAGCTGTTTTTT. It encodes CASSPRPLGGELFF.

A few counts support this clonotype. V usage is TRBV10-3 and J usage is TRBJ2-7; D ambiguous. CDR3 length equals 12 residues. The ends were cut back, 6 bases at V and 6 bases at J, with 12 bases in the middle. Germline CDR1 and CDR2: ENHRY and SYGVKD. The CDR3 DNA is TGTGCCATCAGCCACTCTCGGGCCGAGCAGTACTTC. It yields the protein CAISHSRAEQYF.

Remarks on this clonotype: A junction boundary mismatches the germline segment, possibly from a read error. The V gene is TRBV28, the J gene TRBJ2-1, with D possibly called TRBD1 or TRBD2 (5 bases each). In germline, CDR1 is MDHEN, CDR2 SYDVKM. This CDR3 is built from 15 residues. The CDR3 DNA reads TGTGCCAGCAGGCCCCCGGGGCAGGGTAACGATGAGCGGTTCTTC. Translated: CASRPPGQGNDERFF.

This clonotype was counted at least ten times. The chain couples TRBV7-2 to TRBJ2-1; D gene uncertain. The CDR3 is made up of 13 amino acids. V dropped 5 bases and J dropped 5 bases, with 10 bases sitting between them. Germline V gene lookup returns CDR1 SGHTA and CDR2 FQGNSA. The CDR3 DNA reads as TGTGCCAGCAGCGAAAGTACTCACAATGAGCAGTTCTTC. As protein: CASSESTHNEQFF.

The chain recombines TRBV5-6 with TRBJ2-7; D is possibly TRBD2 (5 bases). V was shortened by 4 bases and J by 1 base, with 21 bases between the two germline ends. The length of the CDR3 is 17 residues. The V gene's germline CDR1 is SGHDT and CDR2 YYEEEE. This chain's CDR3 is CASSPLATGFPSYEQYF. The CDR3 DNA reads as TGTGCCAGCAGCCCGCTAGCAACGGGGTTCCCTTCCTACGAGCAGTACTTC.

This clonotype was seen a handful of times. This may be a read error: a much more frequent sequence differs by one nucleotide. The chain uses TRBV3-1 and TRBJ2-4; unclear D gene. This CDR3 contains 11 residues. Germline V CDR1 and CDR2: LGHDT, YNNKEL (reference sequence). The CDR3 sequence: CASSQANTQYF. CDR3 DNA: TGTGCCAGCAGCCAAGCTAACACTCAGTACTTC.

V usage is TRBV24-1 and J usage is TRBJ2-2; 9 bases match TRBD1. The CDR3 covers 15 residues. After removal of 2 bases from V and 6 bases from J, the junction contained 3 bases not matched to a gene. CDR1 and CDR2 (germline): KGHDR, SFDVKD. CDR3 sequence reads: CATSDSRTGAGELFF. CDR3 coding DNA: TGTGCCACCAGTGATTCCCGGACAGGGGCCGGGGAGCTGTTTTTT.

There are many counts of this clonotype. This chain connects TRBV13 to TRBJ2-7, with TRBD1 as a possible D gene (7 bases). CDR3 length equals 16 residues. The V and J ends lost 4 bases and 1 base respectively, with 17 bases between them. CDR1 is PRHDT, CDR2 FYEKMQ, per germline (reference sequence). The CDR3 protein is CASSSTRRGLSYEQYF. The CDR3 nucleotides read TGTGCCAGCAGCTCCACGAGGAGGGGGCTATCCTACGAGCAGTACTTC.

A remark on this clonotype: One junction end does not reproduce the germline sequence, and a read error may be involved. This chain connects TRBV6-6 to TRBJ1-1; D uncertain. The germline V gene has CDR1 MNHNY and CDR2 SVGAGI (reference sequence). CDR3 length: 15 residues. The CDR3: CASGYWMNMNTEAFF. DNA of the CDR3: TGTGCCAGCGGTTATTGGATGAACATGAACACTGAAGCTTTCTTT.

This clonotype was detected only a few times. A junction boundary mismatches the germline segment, possibly from a read error. The gene calls are TRBV2 and TRBJ1-4; D is uncertain. The CDR3 is 14 residues long. Germline V gene lookup returns CDR1 SNHLY and CDR2 FYNNEI. CDR3 loop: CASSQDHTNEKLFF. In DNA, the CDR3 is TGTGCCAGCAGCCAGGACCATACTAATGAAAAGCTGTTTTTT.

This clonotype is a singleton in its sample. This is likely a read error, given that the CDR3 carries no conserved phenylalanine or tryptophan at its end. This CDR3 reads CASSYYLQETQYC. The CDR3, as DNA: TGTGCCAGCAGTTACTATCTCCAAGAGACCCAGTACTGC. The chain joins TRBV2 to TRBJ2-5; D remains unclear. The CDR3 is made up of 13 amino acids. Germline values: CDR1 SNHLY, CDR2 FYNNEI. Trimming left V 5 bases short and J 1 base short, with 8 bases between.

V usage is TRBV11-2 and J usage is TRBJ2-1; no reliable D call. Germline V gene sequence: CDR1 SGHAT, CDR2 FQNNGV. Trimming shortened V by 0 bases and J by 15 bases, and 12 bases separated the two germline ends. This CDR3 comprises 12 residues. This CDR3 is CASSLDRPIPFF. The CDR3 DNA follows: TGTGCCAGCAGCTTAGACAGGCCCATTCCGTTCTTC.

The V gene is TRBV5-4, the J gene TRBJ2-5, with 11 bases matching TRBD2. The CDR3 length is 17 residues. V lost 4 bases to trimming and J lost 4 bases; unmatched junction nucleotides: 12. CDR1 is SGHNT and CDR2 is YYREEE in the germline V gene (reference sequence). The CDR3 loop is CASSPGTSGFKGETQYF. The CDR3 DNA reads TGTGCCAGCAGCCCCGGGACTAGCGGATTTAAAGGAGAGACCCAGTACTTC.

V and J are TRBV28 and TRBJ2-7, with 10 bases fitting TRBD1. Germline CDR1 MDHEN, CDR2 SYDVKM. With 6 bases clipped from V and 0 bases from J, the junction kept 2 bases outside the gene matches. CDR3 length equals 14 residues. The CDR3 DNA follows: TGTGCCAGCAGAGGGACAGGGGACTCCTACGAGCAGTACTTC. Its protein product is CASRGTGDSYEQYF.

A word on this clonotype: It may be a read error: a sequence one base away is much more abundant. The rearrangement uses TRBV12-3 or TRBV12-4 and TRBJ2-1, with 7 bases identical to TRBD2. The CDR3 is 13 amino acids. V was pared by 6 bases and J by 8 bases, with 7 bases of the junction left unmatched. CDR3 loop: CASSRVGGDEQFF. CDR3 sequence (DNA): TGTGCCAGCAGCAGAGTGGGGGGGGATGAGCAGTTCTTC.

The DNA for the CDR3 is TGTGCCAGCAGCCGGGACAGGGTGAGCAATCAGCCCCAGCATTTT. It yields the protein CASSRDRVSNQPQHF. The V call is TRBV6-5, the J call TRBJ1-5; 9 nucleotides align to TRBD1. The CDR3 has 15 amino acids. Germline CDR1 is MNHEY and CDR2 is SVGAGI. V was clipped by 6 bases and J by 1 base; unmatched bases: 4.

The rearrangement uses TRBV29-1 and TRBJ2-5; 7 nucleotides line up with TRBD2. The CDR3 has 13 amino acids. The ends lost 6 bases at V and 4 bases at J; junction bases unmatched: 8. CDR1 is SQVTM, CDR2 ANQGSEA, per germline. The CDR3 protein is CSVRGRSAETQYF. The CDR3 DNA reads as TGCAGCGTGCGGGGGAGGTCGGCAGAGACCCAGTACTTC. The variable domain in full, completed from reference TRBV29-1 and TRBJ2-5, reads SAVISQKPSRDICQRGTSLTIQCQVDSQVTMMFWYRQQPGQSLTLIATANQGSEATYESGFVIDKFPISRPNLTFSTLTVSNMSPEDSSIYLCSVRGRSAETQYFGPGTRLLVL.

This CDR3 reads CSASGDRGARTGELFF. In nucleotides, the CDR3 is TGCAGTGCTAGTGGGGACAGGGGAGCCAGAACCGGGGAGCTGTTTTTT. V usage is TRBV20-1 and J usage is TRBJ2-2, with TRBD1 matching over 10 bases. Germline V CDR1 and CDR2: DFQATT, SNEGSKA (reference sequence). This CDR3 comprises 16 residues. J gave up 5 bases and V 3 bases, and 9 bases lay outside the gene matches.

In the case of this clonotype: At one boundary the junction diverges from the germline segment, which might be a read error. V and J are TRBV12-3 or TRBV12-4 and TRBJ2-3; a weak D match, TRBD1 (6 bases). The CDR3 consists of 14 residues. The CDR3 nucleotides read TGTGCCAGCAGTTCAGGGGAAAGGACAGATGCGCAGTATTTT. It yields the protein CASSSGERTDAQYF.

This clonotype was recorded a few times. CDR3 residues: CASGLNWGDTQYF. The CDR3 DNA reads TGTGCTAGTGGTTTAAATTGGGGAGATACGCAGTATTTT. The chain carries TRBV12-5 and TRBJ2-3; D remains ambiguous. The CDR3 is made up of 13 amino acids. Germline V CDR1 and CDR2: LGHNT, FRNRAP. Trimming left V 3 bases short and J 5 bases short, with 9 bases between.

The chain links TRBV20-1 to TRBJ2-4; D is undetermined. Per germline, CDR1 DFQATT and CDR2 SNEGSKA (reference sequence). Deletions cut 4 bases from V and 0 bases from J, with 10 bases between. There are 14 residues in the CDR3. The DNA for the CDR3 is TGCAGTGCTAAAGTTCGGTTAGCCAAAAACATTCAGTACTTC. Amino acids: CSAKVRLAKNIQYF.

This clonotype was observed a handful of times. V usage is TRBV28 and J usage is TRBJ2-1, with D possibly TRBD2 on 6 matching bases. The CDR3 covers 12 residues. V was shortened by 8 bases and J by 11 bases, with 16 bases between the two germline ends. From germline, CDR1 is MDHEN and CDR2 SYDVKM. In DNA form, the CDR3 reads TGTGCCAGCGGACTAATTAGCGATCAGCAGTTCTTC. The encoded protein is CASGLISDQQFF.